The 8 T cell receptor beta chains given below trace back to one sample, sequenced in a study of shared clonotypes between healthy human individuals. Repertoires were generated with immunoSEQ multiplex PCR, while TCRdb's copy carries only in-frame clones and drops some. The data contain about 490,000 clones, roughly 85% of them singletons. The sequencing sample was made of PBMCs. These receptors were collected from a woman in her thirties or forties in good health. Some clones in this sample may be carry-over from other donors' samples.

CDR3 sequence: CAWRGRASYEQYF. The CDR3 DNA sequence: TGTGCCTGGAGGGGGCGGGCCTCCTACGAGCAGTACTTC. The chain employs TRBV30 and TRBJ2-7, with D perhaps TRBD1 or TRBD2 (5 bases each). In germline, CDR1 is GTSNPN, CDR2 SVGIG (reference sequence). This CDR3 comprises 13 residues. Trimming left V 3 bases short and J 0 bases short, with 9 bases between.

The V call is TRBV7-6, the J call TRBJ2-2; D is perhaps TRBD2 (5 bases). Trimming pared 5 bases from V and 5 bases from J, leaving 15 bases between. The length of the CDR3 is 15 residues. Germline CDR1 SGHVS, CDR2 FNYEAQ. The CDR3 region has the DNA TGTGCCAGCAGCAAAGGGAGATTCAGGACCGGGGAGCTGTTTTTT. As protein: CASSKGRFRTGELFF.

The chain joins TRBV19 to TRBJ1-4, with D possibly TRBD1 on 6 matching bases. Germline lookup yields CDR1 LNHDA and CDR2 SQIVND (reference sequence). V was shortened by 5 bases and J by 10 bases, with 17 bases between the two germline ends. CDR3 length equals 14 residues. In DNA form, the CDR3 reads TGTGCCAGTAGTGAACAGGGTCGCGCGGGAAAACTGTTTTTT. Residues: CASSEQGRAGKLFF.

In DNA, the CDR3 is TGTGCCTCCTCCCAACGGAGCTCCTACGAGCAGTACTTC. Its translation is CASSQRSSYEQYF. V is TRBV30 and J is TRBJ2-7; D is ambiguous. The V gene lost 7 bases and the J gene lost 0 bases, with 13 bases spanning the gap. Germline CDR1 GTSNPN, CDR2 SVGIG (reference sequence). This CDR3 comprises 13 residues. Full variable domain (rest looked up from reference TRBV30 and TRBJ2-7): SQTIHQWPATLVQPVGSPLSLECTVEGTSNPNLYWYRQAAGRGLQLLFYSVGIGQISSEVPQNLSASRPQDRQFILSSKKLLLSDSGFYLCASSQRSSYEQYFGPGTRLTVT.

The rearrangement joins TRBV5-1 to TRBJ2-1; 10 nucleotides line up with TRBD2. This CDR3 is 15 amino acids long. CDR1 and CDR2 (germline): SGHRS, YFSETQ. Trimming cost V 6 bases and J 6 bases; bases outside gene matches: 9. In nucleotides, the CDR3 is TGCGCCAGCACCGACCTAGCGGGAGTTACCAATGAGCAGTTCTTC. This codes for CASTDLAGVTNEQFF.

The chain combines TRBV6-5 with TRBJ2-5; D remains unclear. Germline V gene sequence: CDR1 MNHEY, CDR2 SVGAGI. This CDR3 comprises 13 residues. Trimming cost V 0 bases and J 4 bases, with 6 bases left between them. In DNA form, the CDR3 reads TGTGCCAGCAGTTACTCTGGGGTAGAGACCCAGTACTTC. This gives the protein CASSYSGVETQYF.

The rearrangement links TRBV27 to TRBJ1-1, with D perhaps matching TRBD1 (5 bases). The CDR3 spans 13 residues. Trimming stripped 6 bases from V and 4 bases from J, with 12 bases between. The germline V gene encodes CDR1 MNHEY and CDR2 SMNVEV (reference sequence). The CDR3 DNA reads as TGTGCCAGCAGGTCCGCAGGGTCCACTGAAGCTTTCTTT. Translated: CASRSAGSTEAFF.

This clone was found once. This chain connects TRBV5-4 to TRBJ2-3; 9 bases fit TRBD2. V shed 4 bases and J 6 bases; nucleotides not matched to a gene: 6. The germline gives CDR1 SGHNT, CDR2 YYREEE (reference sequence). There are 14 residues in the CDR3. CDR3 DNA: TGTGCCAGCAGCCTAGCGGGAAACCCCGATACGCAGTATTTT. Translating gives CASSLAGNPDTQYF.